These T cell receptor beta chains were read from a single sample in a study of blood T cell repertoires in COVID-19. Profiling relied on immunoSEQ multiplex PCR, and the TCRdb table lists in-frame clones only, not all of them. This sample has 70,000 to 95,000 clones, with 81% found just once. The sample was peripheral blood. These receptors all stem from a woman between 65 and 79 years old with acute or convalescent COVID-19. Each CDR3 is given with its conserved first and last residue. D genes are given only for firm matches. Rows may omit the clone size; those that give it use once, few, many or a size class.

13 | . | TRBJ1-2 | . | TRBV2 | TGTGCCAGCAGCGCCGGGCGGGACTATGGCTACACCTTC | CASSAGRDYGYTF
15 | TRBD2 | TRBJ2-1 | . | TRBV15 | TGTGCCACCAGCAGAGAAGGGACTAGTCCGAATGAGCAGTTCTTC | CATSREGTSPNEQFF
13 | . | TRBJ2-2 | once | TRBV9 | TGTGCCAGCAGCGTAGGAGCGCACGGGGAGCTGTTTTTT | CASSVGAHGELFF
16 | TRBD2 | TRBJ2-2 | few | TRBV2 | TGTGCCAGCAGACAGGGACTAGCCGGGGGGACCGGGGAGCTGTTTTTT | CASRQGLAGGTGELFF
16 | . | TRBJ1-1 | few | TRBV14 | TGTGCCAGCAGCCAAGGCCTTGACAGGTGGAACACTGAAGCTTTCTTT | CASSQGLDRWNTEAFF
11 | . | TRBJ2-1 | . | TRBV6-2/TRBV6-3 | TGTGCCAGCAGTTACCCCACGGTGCAGTTCTTC | CASSYPTVQFF
12 | . | TRBJ1-6 | . | TRBV12-3/TRBV12-4 | TGTGCCAGCAGTTTAGTGCAGTCACCCCTCCACTTT | CASSLVQSPLHF
15 | TRBD1 | TRBJ1-2 | few | TRBV4-1 | TGCGCCAGCAGCCCCAACCGGGACAGGCTTAATGGCTACACCTTC | CASSPNRDRLNGYTF
13 | . | TRBJ2-1 | . | TRBV18 | TGTGCCAGTTTTGAGAGGGGGAGAGATGAGCAGTTCTTC | CASFERGRDEQFF
17 | . | TRBJ2-1 | . | TRBV27 | TGTGCCAGCAGTCTTAGACAGTCCTTGAGCTCCTACAATGAGCAGTTCTTC | CASSLRQSLSSYNEQFF
18 | . | TRBJ2-1 | . | TRBV11-2 | TGTGCCAGCAGCTTAGGAATGTACGAGTGGAGCTCCTACAATGAGCAGTTCTTC | CASSLGMYEWSSYNEQFF
13 | . | TRBJ1-6 | . | TRBV3-1/TRBV3-2 | TGTGCCAGCAGCCGCGAAAGAAATTCACCCCTCCACTTT | CASSRERNSPLHF
16 | TRBD2 | TRBJ2-3 | . | TRBV10-3 | TGTGCCATCAAACCGGGACTAGCAGCTAGCACAGATACGCAGTATTTT | CAIKPGLAASTDTQYF
16 | TRBD2 | TRBJ2-3 | once | TRBV27 | TGTGCCAGCAGACTTCAGAGCGGGGGGGTCACAGATACGCAGTATTTT | CASRLQSGGVTDTQYF
14 | TRBD2 | TRBJ2-4 | once | TRBV6-5 | TGTGCCAGCATGCAGGGGGTGCTAGCGGGAATGGAGTACTTC | CASMQGVLAGMEYF